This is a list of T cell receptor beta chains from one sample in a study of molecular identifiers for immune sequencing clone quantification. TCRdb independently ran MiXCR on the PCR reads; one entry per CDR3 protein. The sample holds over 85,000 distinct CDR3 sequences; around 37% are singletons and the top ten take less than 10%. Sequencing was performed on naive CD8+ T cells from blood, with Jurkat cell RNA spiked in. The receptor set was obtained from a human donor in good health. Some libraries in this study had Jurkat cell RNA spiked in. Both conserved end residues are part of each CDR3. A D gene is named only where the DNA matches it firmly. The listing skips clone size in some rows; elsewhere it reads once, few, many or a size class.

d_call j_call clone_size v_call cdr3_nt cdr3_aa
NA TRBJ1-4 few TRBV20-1 TGCAGTGCTAGGGTTAGGGAAGCAACTAATGAAAAACTGTTTTTT CSARVREATNEKLFF
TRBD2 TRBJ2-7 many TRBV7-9 TGTGCCAGCAGCCCCAAAAGCGGGAGAACCTACGAGCAGTACTTC CASSPKSGRTYEQYF
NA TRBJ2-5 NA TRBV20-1 TGCAGTGCTAGCGCAGATCTTCGGGAGGAGACCCAGTACTTC CSASADLREETQYF
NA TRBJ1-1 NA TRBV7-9 TGTGCCAGCAGCTTAGGCGAAAGAGCTTTCTTT CASSLGERAFF
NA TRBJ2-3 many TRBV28 TGTGCCAGCAGTTTATTGCGGGCCCAGGATACGCAGTATTTT CASSLLRAQDTQYF
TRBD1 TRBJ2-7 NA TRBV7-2 TGTGCCAGCAGCTTGACTTGGACAGGGGTCGCCTACGAGCAGTACTTC CASSLTWTGVAYEQYF
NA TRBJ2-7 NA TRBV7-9 TGTGCCAGCAGCCCCCCCGGAGGGCCGCGGTCCTACGAGCAGTACTTC CASSPPGGPRSYEQYF
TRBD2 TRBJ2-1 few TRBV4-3 TGCGCCAGCAGCCAAGAATGGGCTAGCGGGTCGTATGAGCAGTTCTTC CASSQEWASGSYEQFF
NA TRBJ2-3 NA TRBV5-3 TGTGCCAGCCTGACTAGTCCGAACTATGGCACAGGTACGCAGTATTTT CASLTSPNYGTGTQYF
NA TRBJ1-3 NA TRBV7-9 TGTGCCAGCAGCCCCACAGGTGGGGTCCGTGTAAACACCATATATTTT CASSPTGGVRVNTIYF
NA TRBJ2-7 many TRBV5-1 TGCGCCAGCAGCTTGGGGGCACATACCTACGAGCAGTACTTC CASSLGAHTYEQYF
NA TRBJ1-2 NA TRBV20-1 TGCAGTGCTAAATTCCAGGGGTTGTATGGCTACACCTTC CSAKFQGLYGYTF
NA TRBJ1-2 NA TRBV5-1 TGCGCCAGCAGCTTGGGACCTCGATCTAACTATGGCTACACCTTC CASSLGPRSNYGYTF
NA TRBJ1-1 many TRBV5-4 TGTGCCAGCAGCTTGGGGACAACTGAAGCTTTCTTT CASSLGTTEAFF
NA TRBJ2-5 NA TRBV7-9 TGTGCCAGCAGCTCAGCGCCACAGTACGATCGGACCCAGTACTTC CASSSAPQYDRTQYF
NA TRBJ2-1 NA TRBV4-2 TGTGCCAGCAGGGACCTGACTACCTACGTCGGGGATGAGCAGTTCTTC CASRDLTTYVGDEQFF
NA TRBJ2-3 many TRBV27 TGTGCCAGCAGCGGGGGAGGTACGCAGTATTTT CASSGGGTQYF
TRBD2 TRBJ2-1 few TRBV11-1 TGTGCCAGCAGCCCACGACTAGCGGGAGGTTGGACCTACAATGAGCAGTTCTTC CASSPRLAGGWTYNEQFF
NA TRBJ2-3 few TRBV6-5 TGTGCCAGCAGCGACTCGCCATCGCGAGTGGGGGGCCACACAGATACGCAGTATTTT CASSDSPSRVGGHTDTQYF
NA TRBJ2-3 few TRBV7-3 TGTGCCAGCAGCTCGGACCTAGACCCCACAGATACGCAGTATTTT CASSSDLDPTDTQYF
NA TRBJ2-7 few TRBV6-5 TGTGCCAGCAGAAAATGGCGGGGGCGGGGAACAATCTACGAGCAGTACTTC CASRKWRGRGTIYEQYF
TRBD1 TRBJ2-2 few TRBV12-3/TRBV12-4 TGTGCCAGCAGTTCCACTCAGACAGGGACGGGGACCGGGGAGCTGTTTTTT CASSSTQTGTGTGELFF
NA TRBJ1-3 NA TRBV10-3 TGTGCCTTCTCAGGGGTAAACGAAAACACCAAATATTTT CAFSGVNENTKYF
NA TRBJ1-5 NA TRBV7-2 TGTGCCAGCAGCCCCGGGGGTGTTGGCAATCAGCCCCAGCATTTT CASSPGGVGNQPQHF
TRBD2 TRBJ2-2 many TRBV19 TGTGCCAGTATCCCACTAGCGGGATATACCGGGGAGCTGTTTTTT CASIPLAGYTGELFF
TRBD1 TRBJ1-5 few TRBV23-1 TGCGCCAGCAGTCAGGACAGGGAGCCTTATAGCAATCAGCCCCAGCAATTT CASSQDREPYSNQPQQF
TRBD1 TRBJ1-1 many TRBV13 TGTGCCAGCAGCTGGGACAGGGTCGACACTGAAGCTTTCTTT CASSWDRVDTEAFF
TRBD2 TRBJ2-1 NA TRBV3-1 TGTGCCAGCAGCCAAGAGATTGGAGCGGGAGTCTACAATGAGCAGTTCTTC CASSQEIGAGVYNEQFF
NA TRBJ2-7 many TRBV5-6 TGTGCCAGCAGCCCGGAGGGGCAGGACACCTACGAGCAGTACTTC CASSPEGQDTYEQYF
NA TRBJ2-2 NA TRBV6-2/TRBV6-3 TGTGCCAGCTGTTACTTTCTAGAAAACACCGGGGAGCTGTTTTTT CASCYFLENTGELFF
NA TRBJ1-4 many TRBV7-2 TGTGCCAGCAGCTTAGCTGGGTCACTGTTTTTT CASSLAGSLFF
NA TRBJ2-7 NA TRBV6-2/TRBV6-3 TGTGCCAGCGGGGGACCGGGGGACTACGAGCAGTACTTC CASGGPGDYEQYF
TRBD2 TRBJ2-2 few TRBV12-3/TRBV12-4 TGTGCCAGCAGTTCCTCCGGACTAGCGGGATGGACCGGGGAGCTGTTTTTT CASSSSGLAGWTGELFF
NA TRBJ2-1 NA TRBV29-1 TGCAGCGTTGAATCCGCGCGTAAGGGCAATGAGCAGATCTTC CSVESARKGNEQIF
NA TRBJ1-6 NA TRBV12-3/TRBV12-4 TGTGCCAGCAGCTTGGAAAGTTCACCCCTCCACTTT CASSLESSPLHF
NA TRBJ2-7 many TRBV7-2 TGTGCCAGCAGCTGGTCTAGCCCCGAACCCTACGAGCAGTACTTC CASSWSSPEPYEQYF
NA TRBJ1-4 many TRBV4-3 TGCGCCAGCAGCCAAGACGATGCAACTAATGAAAAACTGTTTTTT CASSQDDATNEKLFF
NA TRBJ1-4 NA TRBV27 TGTGCCAGCAGTAGCGACGGCTTGAATGAAAAACTGTTTTTT CASSSDGLNEKLFF
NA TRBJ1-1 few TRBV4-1 TGCGCCAGCAGCCAAGTTTACGCGGAGGGCGCTGAAGCTTTCTTT CASSQVYAEGAEAFF
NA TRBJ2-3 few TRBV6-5 TGTGCCAGCAGTTACTCGGCGAAGCCAGATACGCAGTATTTT CASSYSAKPDTQYF
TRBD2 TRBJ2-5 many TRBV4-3 TGCGCCAGCAGCCAAGATCCTCTAGCGGGAGGGCCGGTGGAGACCCAGTACTTC CASSQDPLAGGPVETQYF